This T cell receptor beta chain was recorded in a study of T cell repertoires in cytomegalovirus infection. TCRdb recomputed calls from the reads with MiXCR, one row per CDR3 protein. The data show 300,000 or so distinct CDR3 sequences, with about 23% seen just once and roughly 13% held by the top ten. Study observations and caveats: CMV-specific TCR beta clonotypes restricted by HLA-C were the ones dominating the ex vivo response.

The CDR3 contains 17 residues. Germline CDR1 MDHEN, CDR2 SYDVKM. The ends lost 5 bases at V and 2 bases at J; junction bases unmatched: 6. Note on this clonotype: Its antigen remains unknown.

Sequencing was performed on PBMCs. The sequence derives from a human donor in good health (CMV status not recorded). Some clones in this sample may be carry-over from other donors' samples. The V gene is TRBV28, the J gene TRBJ2-5; 15 positions match TRBD2. The CDR3 protein is CASSLGGTSGGQETQYF. In DNA, the CDR3 is TGTGCCAGCAGTCTGGGAGGGACTAGCGGGGGGCAAGAGACCCAGTACTTC.